These 32 T cell receptor beta chains share one sample of origin, sequenced in a study of T cell responses to AZD1222 COVID-19 vaccine. The data were produced by immunoSEQ multiplex PCR, yet TCRdb's version contains in-frame clones alone and is incomplete. The sample contains approximately 150,000 clones, about 93% of which appear only once. The sequencing used peripheral blood, collected on day 0 of AZD1222 vaccination. The receptor source for this set is an adult in good health.

The chain uses TRBV2 and TRBJ1-2; 10 bases align to TRBD1. Germline V gene data show CDR1 as SNHLY and CDR2 as FYNNEI. The V segment lost 8 bases and the J segment 6 bases; nucleotides outside the gene matches: 9. The length of the CDR3 is 14 residues. DNA of the CDR3: TGTGCCAGCGGATGGCGGGACAGGGGAGATGGCTACACCTTC. Translation gives CASGWRDRGDGYTF. Variable domain in full (rest from reference TRBV2 and TRBJ1-2): EPEVTQTPSHQVTQMGQEVILRCVPISNHLYFYWYRQILGQKVEFLVSFYNNEISEKSEIFDDQFSVERPDGSNFTLKIRSTKLEDSAMYFCASGWRDRGDGYTFGSGTRLTVV.

V usage is TRBV5-4 and J usage is TRBJ1-2; a weak D match, TRBD1 (5 bases). CDR3 length equals 15 residues. Germline V CDR1 and CDR2: SGHNT, YYREEE (reference sequence). V lost 1 base and J lost 4, with 14 bases in between. The CDR3 protein is CASSLPGIRGYGYTF. For the CDR3, the DNA is TGTGCCAGCAGCTTGCCAGGGATTCGAGGCTATGGCTACACCTTC.

The chain couples TRBV30 to TRBJ1-1; maybe TRBD1 (6 bases). V was clipped by 3 bases and J by 12 bases, with 17 bases between them. Germline CDR1 GTSNPN, CDR2 SVGIG (reference sequence). The CDR3 covers 12 residues. Here the CDR3 reads CAWRDSAPLSFF. CDR3 in DNA: TGTGCCTGGAGGGACAGTGCACCTCTTTCTTTCTTT.

The V and J genes are TRBV19 and TRBJ1-3; D remains unclear. The CDR3 loop spans 16 amino acids. CDR1 and CDR2 from the germline V gene are LNHDA and SQIVND (reference sequence). V was pared by 5 bases and J by 2 bases, with 16 bases between. CDR3: CASSYLGRTAGNTIYF. The CDR3 nucleotides are TGTGCCAGTAGTTACCTTGGAAGAACGGCTGGAAACACCATATATTTT.

This clone was observed a handful of times. The chain recombines TRBV18 with TRBJ2-7, with 11 bases fitting TRBD2. This CDR3 has 18 residues. Trimming at V came to 6 bases and at J to 6 bases, leaving 19 bases not matched to a gene. Germline CDR1 reads KGHSH; CDR2 reads LQKENI. CDR3 loop: CASSLTSGRGGYSGEQYF. The CDR3 DNA reads TGTGCCAGCTCCCTAACTAGCGGGAGAGGGGGTTACTCCGGCGAGCAGTACTTC.

This chain connects TRBV28 to TRBJ1-2; D gene uncertain. V was pared by 3 bases and J by 5 bases, with 7 bases between. The CDR3 spans 12 residues. The V gene's germline CDR1 is MDHEN and CDR2 SYDVKM. The CDR3 sequence is CASSFQNYGYTF. The CDR3 nucleotides read TGTGCCAGCAGTTTCCAGAATTATGGCTACACCTTC.

This clone showed up just once. The V call is TRBV5-1, the J call TRBJ2-7; 8 bases are shared with TRBD1. Losses at the gene ends were 1 base for V and 8 bases for J; bases not matched to a gene: 11. The CDR3 has 15 amino acids. Per the germline V gene, CDR1 is SGHRS and CDR2 is YFSETQ. CDR3 nucleotide sequence: TGCGCCAGCAGCTTGCGACAGGGGCGCCTAGACCAGCAGTACTTC. Amino acids: CASSLRQGRLDQQYF.

The V call is TRBV4-3, the J call TRBJ1-6; D unresolved. The CDR3 consists of 15 residues. Germline V lookup: CDR1 LGHNA, CDR2 YSLEER. V lost 3 bases, J lost 8 bases, and 14 bases lay in between. CDR3 sequence (DNA): TGCGCCAGCAGCCACATCAAGACGGGAGATTCACCCCTCCACTTT. Translated, it gives CASSHIKTGDSPLHF.

The chain recombines TRBV5-5 with TRBJ2-7; either TRBD1 or TRBD2 may fit D (5 bases each). The CDR3 spans 16 residues. CDR1 is SGHKS, CDR2 YYEKEE, per germline (reference sequence). The V end was cut by 4 bases, the J end by 4 bases, with 21 bases between. The DNA for the CDR3 is TGTGCCAGCAGCAGACACTCGGGACGCATGTCATACGAGCAGTACTTC. Its protein is CASSRHSGRMSYEQYF.

This clone was seen just once. The chain has TRBV7-2 and TRBJ2-3; possibly TRBD2 for D (5 bases). This CDR3 comprises 15 residues. Germline CDR1 and CDR2: SGHTA and FQGNSA. Trimming stripped 4 bases from V and 1 base from J, with 12 bases between. CDR3: CASSSTTLGTDTQYF. DNA for the CDR3: TGTGCCAGCAGCTCGACTACCTTAGGCACAGATACGCAGTATTTT. The variable domain in full, with the rest retrieved from reference TRBV7-2 and TRBJ2-3, is GAGVSQSPSNKVTEKGKDVELRCDPISGHTALYWYRQSLGQGLEFLIYFQGNSAPDKSGLPSDRFSAERTGGSVSTLTIQRTQQEDSAVYLCASSSTTLGTDTQYFGPGTRLTVL.

V is TRBV3-1 (or the pseudogene TRBV3-2) and J is TRBJ2-1, with 8 bases matching TRBD2. Trimming removed 3 bases from V and 4 bases from J; junction bases left unmatched: 2. The CDR3 totals 14 residues. CDR1 and CDR2 from the germline V gene are LGHDT and YNNKEL (reference sequence). The CDR3 here is CASSHTGGYNEQFF. The CDR3, as DNA: TGTGCCAGCAGCCACACGGGAGGGTACAATGAGCAGTTCTTC.

This chain links TRBV4-1 with TRBJ2-2; D may match TRBD1 or TRBD2 (5 bases each). Trimming cost V 4 bases and J 7 bases, with 16 bases left between them. The CDR3 has 15 amino acids. Germline lookup yields CDR1 MGHRA and CDR2 YSYEKL. CDR3 region: CASSPSGTFLGELFF. The DNA for the CDR3 is TGCGCCAGCAGCCCCTCCGGGACCTTCCTCGGGGAGCTGTTTTTT.

The V gene is TRBV4-3, the J gene TRBJ1-1; D not resolved. This CDR3 region has 12 residues. From germline, CDR1 is LGHNA and CDR2 YSLEER. Trimming removed 4 bases at V and 6 bases at J, with 9 bases between. The CDR3 DNA sequence: TGCGCCAGCAGCCGCGGGAGTGCTGAAGCTTTCTTT. Protein sequence: CASSRGSAEAFF.

CDR3 protein: CASSASTTTKETQYF. In nucleotides, the CDR3 is TGTGCCAGCAGTGCCTCGACTACAACCAAAGAGACCCAGTACTTC. V gene TRBV27 combines with J gene TRBJ2-5; weak D call: TRBD2 (5 bases). This CDR3 is built from 15 residues. Looked up from germline, CDR1 is MNHEY and CDR2 is SMNVEV (reference sequence). Trimming stripped 5 bases from V and 3 bases from J, with 16 bases between.

In this sample, this clone turned up once. This sequence joins TRBV4-3 and TRBJ2-7; 10 bases agree with TRBD1. The J segment lost 4 bases and the V segment lost 1 base, leaving 4 bases of the junction unmatched. Per germline, CDR1 LGHNA and CDR2 YSLEER. The CDR3 runs to 15 residues. The CDR3 nucleotides are TGCGCCAGCAGCCAAGGGACGGGACAGGGGTACGAGCAGTACTTC. Protein sequence: CASSQGTGQGYEQYF.

V gene TRBV11-2 combines with J gene TRBJ2-7; D is uncertain. V lost 2 bases, J lost 2 bases, and 7 bases lay in between. CDR3 length equals 13 residues. Germline assignment: CDR1 SGHAT and CDR2 FQNNGV. In nucleotides, the CDR3 is TGTGCCAGCAGCTTACGGGCGGCCTACGAGCAGTACTTC. Amino acid sequence: CASSLRAAYEQYF.

The chain links TRBV13 to TRBJ1-3, with D uncertain. Germline V gene sequence: CDR1 PRHDT, CDR2 FYEKMQ (reference sequence). CDR3 length: 14 residues. V gave up 4 bases and J gave up 4 bases, with 11 bases separating them. In DNA form, the CDR3 reads TGTGCCAGCAGCTGGGCCGGCGGGGGAAACACCATATATTTT. Translating it yields CASSWAGGGNTIYF.

CDR3 sequence (DNA): TGTGCCAGCAGCTCCTACGGGGGCGAGCAGTACTTC. Encoded protein: CASSSYGGEQYF. This chain links TRBV7-3 with TRBJ2-7; perhaps TRBD2 as D (6 bases). The V end was cut by 4 bases, the J end by 6 bases, with 10 bases between. The CDR3 runs 12 residues. Germline V gene data show CDR1 as SGHTA and CDR2 as FQGTGA. The whole variable domain, filled in from reference TRBV7-3 and TRBJ2-7, reads GAGVSQTPSNKVTEKGKYVELRCDPISGHTALYWYRQSLGQGPEFLIYFQGTGAADDSGLPNDRFFAVRPEGSVSTLKIQRTERGDSAVYLCASSSYGGEQYFGPGTRLTVT.

The genes are TRBV27 and TRBJ2-1, with D maybe TRBD1 (5 bases). The germline V gene encodes CDR1 MNHEY and CDR2 SMNVEV (reference sequence). The CDR3 has 14 amino acids. V dropped 2 bases and J dropped 15 bases, with 20 bases sitting between them. CDR3 residues: CASSLDPYGANGFF. The CDR3 DNA reads TGTGCCAGCAGTTTAGACCCTTATGGGGCTAATGGGTTCTTC.

The chain couples TRBV5-1 to TRBJ1-1; D call uncertain. V lost 0 bases, J lost 11 bases, and 20 bases lay in between. The CDR3 extends over 15 amino acids. In germline, CDR1 is SGHRS, CDR2 YFSETQ. CDR3 region: CASSLGEARHEGAFF. The CDR3 nucleotides read TGCGCCAGCAGCTTGGGGGAGGCAAGGCACGAAGGGGCTTTCTTT.

The chain recombines TRBV5-4 with TRBJ2-3; 10 nucleotides agree with TRBD2. The J segment lost 4 bases and the V segment lost 4 bases, leaving 9 bases of the junction unmatched. Germline assignment: CDR1 SGHNT and CDR2 YYREEE (reference sequence). This CDR3 has 16 amino acids. CDR3 coding DNA: TGTGCCAGCAGCACCCAGGGGAGCGGGAGGGCAGATACGCAGTATTTT. Its translation is CASSTQGSGRADTQYF.

The chain uses TRBV2 and TRBJ1-2; D might be TRBD1 (5 bases). The germline V gene encodes CDR1 SNHLY and CDR2 FYNNEI. There are 13 residues in the CDR3. Trimming took 6 bases from V and 7 from J, leaving 15 bases between them. The CDR3 DNA follows: TGTGCCAGCAGGGGGGACGGGGCCGGTGGCTACACCTTC. As protein: CASRGDGAGGYTF.

The CDR3 sequence: CASSIGTVNTEAFF. CDR3 DNA: TGCGCCAGCAGCATAGGGACAGTGAACACTGAAGCTTTCTTT. V gene TRBV5-1 combines with J gene TRBJ1-1, with 7 nucleotides matching TRBD1. V lost 4 bases and J lost 0; bases outside the gene matches: 3. The germline V gene encodes CDR1 SGHRS and CDR2 YFSETQ. This CDR3 has 14 residues.

The V call is TRBV6-1, the J call TRBJ1-5; unclear D gene. Germline V gene lookup returns CDR1 MNHNS and CDR2 SASEGT. This CDR3 region has 13 residues. Trimming cost V 3 bases and J 4 bases, with 7 bases left between them. The DNA of the CDR3 is TGTGCCAGCAGTGAGGACCTAAATCAGCCCCAGCATTTT. As protein: CASSEDLNQPQHF.

In this sample, this clone turned up once. J is TRBJ2-1 and V is TRBV12-3 or TRBV12-4; 11 bases map to TRBD2. The CDR3 is made up of 13 amino acids. V was clipped by 6 bases and J by 9 bases; unmatched bases: 4. CDR3 in amino acids: CASRAGTSGEQFF. DNA of the CDR3: TGTGCCAGCAGAGCCGGGACTAGCGGTGAGCAGTTCTTC.

The table lists this clone with a count of one. The rearrangement uses TRBV7-2 and TRBJ2-3, with 10 bases fitting TRBD2. CDR3 length: 16 residues. The germline V gene has CDR1 SGHTA and CDR2 FQGNSA. J was trimmed by 4 bases and V by 5 bases; bases with no gene match: 9. The CDR3 region has the DNA TGTGCCAGCAGCCTAAGGACTAGCGGTGGTTCAGATACGCAGTATTTT. Its translation is CASSLRTSGGSDTQYF. The full variable domain, with the rest looked up from reference TRBV7-2 and TRBJ2-3, is GAGVSQSPSNKVTEKGKDVELRCDPISGHTALYWYRQSLGQGLEFLIYFQGNSAPDKSGLPSDRFSAERTGGSVSTLTIQRTQQEDSAVYLCASSLRTSGGSDTQYFGPGTRLTVL.

This clone was counted a single time. V usage is TRBV7-2 and J usage is TRBJ1-1; D is ambiguous. Trimming removed 5 bases from V and 4 bases from J, with 8 bases in between. This CDR3 is 12 amino acids long. Germline assignment: CDR1 SGHTA and CDR2 FQGNSA. In DNA, the CDR3 is TGTGCCAGCAGCCATGGTGGCACTGAAGCTTTCTTT. Protein: CASSHGGTEAFF.

The V gene is TRBV2, the J gene TRBJ2-7, with D perhaps TRBD1 or TRBD2 (5 bases each). V lost 8 bases and J lost 7, with 18 bases in between. Germline V CDR1 and CDR2: SNHLY, FYNNEI. CDR3 length equals 13 residues. The CDR3 spells CASVSGTRREQYF. Written as DNA, the CDR3 is TGTGCCAGCGTTTCCGGGACCAGAAGGGAGCAGTACTTC.

V usage is TRBV7-8 and J usage is TRBJ2-1, with TRBD2 as a possible D gene (5 bases). Trimming pared 11 bases from V and 8 bases from J, leaving 19 bases between. This CDR3 contains 13 residues. Germline V gene sequence: CDR1 SGHVS, CDR2 FQNEAQ. The CDR3 spells CAGRMAGVDEQFF. CDR3 nucleotides: TGTGCCGGAAGGATGGCGGGCGTGGATGAGCAGTTCTTC.

V gene TRBV3-1 (or the pseudogene TRBV3-2) combines with J gene TRBJ2-7; possible D gene TRBD2, 6 bases. The germline V gene encodes CDR1 LGHDT and CDR2 YNNKEL (reference sequence). Trimming stripped 3 bases from V and 5 bases from J, with 11 bases between. The CDR3 consists of 13 residues. Here the CDR3 reads CASSHGGVDEQYF. The CDR3 DNA is TGTGCCAGCAGCCACGGGGGAGTGGACGAGCAGTACTTC.

The genes are TRBV15 and TRBJ2-7; D may correspond to TRBD1 or TRBD2 (5 bases each). CDR3 length: 15 residues. The germline V gene has CDR1 LNHNV and CDR2 YYDKDF (reference sequence). Between the trimmed V and J ends, which lost 1 base and 0 bases, there was a span of 10 bases. The CDR3 sequence: CATSRGGASSYEQYF. The CDR3, as DNA: TGTGCCACCAGCAGAGGAGGGGCCAGCTCCTACGAGCAGTACTTC.

The genes are TRBV4-3 and TRBJ1-2; no clear D gene. The germline V gene encodes CDR1 LGHNA and CDR2 YSLEER. Trimming cost V 0 bases and J 4 bases, with 9 bases left between them. The CDR3 loop spans 14 amino acids. CDR3 in DNA: TGCGCCAGCAGCCAAGATCTGCTTGGCTATGGCTACACCTTC. Amino acids: CASSQDLLGYGYTF.